The rows below give T cell receptor beta chains drawn from one sample of a study of post-analysis software for immune sequencing data. TCRdb re-called the PCR reads through MiXCR, storing one row per CDR3 protein. Counted here are approximately 440,000 distinct CDR3 sequences, around 40% occurring once; the ten biggest clones make up over 10%. The sequencing sample was made of blood. The receptors derive from a girl under 18 with multiple sclerosis. Both conserved end residues are part of each CDR3. D genes are given only for firm matches. The size of a clone is reported for some rows only, either as once, few or many, or as a class for expanded clones.

D: TRBD2; size: NA; V: TRBV20-1; J: TRBJ2-5; DNA: TGCAGTGCCCGAAGCGGGAGGGCCGGGGAGACCCAGTACTTC; CDR3: CSARSGRAGETQYF
D: TRBD2; size: NA; V: TRBV7-2; J: TRBJ2-7; DNA: TGTGCCAGCAGCTTCGGGGGGGATCCATCCCCTTACGAGCAGTACTTC; CDR3: CASSFGGDPSPYEQYF
D: NA; size: NA; V: TRBV10-3; J: TRBJ2-7; DNA: TGTGCCATCAGTGAGTCGTCCGGCTTATACGAGCAGTACTTC; CDR3: CAISESSGLYEQYF
D: TRBD2; size: NA; V: TRBV20-1; J: TRBJ2-1; DNA: TGCAGTGCTAGTTCATCAAATAAAGCGGGAGGGCGCAATGAGCAGTTCTTC; CDR3: CSASSSNKAGGRNEQFF
D: NA; size: NA; V: TRBV7-3; J: TRBJ1-5; DNA: TGTGCCAGCAGCTTATCGCCAGGGGATCAGCCCCAGCATTTT; CDR3: CASSLSPGDQPQHF
D: TRBD1; size: few; V: TRBV6-6; J: TRBJ2-1; DNA: TGTGCCAGCAGGACAGGGCATGAGCAGTTCTTC; CDR3: CASRTGHEQFF
D: NA; size: NA; V: TRBV12-3/TRBV12-4; J: TRBJ2-3; DNA: TGTGCCAGCAGACCGTCCCAGGCCACAGATACGCAGTATTTT; CDR3: CASRPSQATDTQYF
D: TRBD1; size: NA; V: TRBV5-1; J: TRBJ2-7; DNA: TGCGCCAGCAGCTTGGTCATGACAGGGCGGCGGGAGCAGTACTTC; CDR3: CASSLVMTGRREQYF
D: NA; size: NA; V: TRBV7-9; J: TRBJ2-1; DNA: TGTGCCAGCAGCACACAGGGGGAGGGAGAGACCCAGTTCTTC; CDR3: CASSTQGEGETQFF
D: NA; size: few; V: TRBV7-9; J: TRBJ2-1; DNA: TGTGCCAGCAGCTTACGTCCGGGACAATCCTACAATGAGCAGTTCTTC; CDR3: CASSLRPGQSYNEQFF
D: TRBD2; size: NA; V: TRBV28; J: TRBJ2-7; DNA: TGTGCCAGCAGGCTCAGGCGGGAGGATTTCTACGAGCAGTACTTC; CDR3: CASRLRREDFYEQYF
D: TRBD2; size: NA; V: TRBV6-5; J: TRBJ2-7; DNA: TGTGCCAGCAGTTACTCGGGGCTAGCGGGAGATCCGGGTTACGAGCAGTACTTC; CDR3: CASSYSGLAGDPGYEQYF
D: NA; size: NA; V: TRBV7-9; J: TRBJ2-5; DNA: TGTGCCAGCAGCTTAGATTTTCAGGGGGAGACCCAGTACTTC; CDR3: CASSLDFQGETQYF
D: TRBD2; size: NA; V: TRBV7-9; J: TRBJ2-1; DNA: TGTGCCAGCAGCTTAGCTTGGAGGGAGGGCCCAGCCTACAATGAGCAGTTCTTC; CDR3: CASSLAWREGPAYNEQFF
D: NA; size: few; V: TRBV28; J: TRBJ1-2; DNA: TGTGCCAGCAGGTTGAGCGGAGCTAACTATGGCTACACCTTC; CDR3: CASRLSGANYGYTF
D: NA; size: few; V: TRBV15; J: TRBJ2-1; DNA: TGTGCCACCAGTACGACCGGGACGAGTTTGGGCAATGAGCAGTTCTTC; CDR3: CATSTTGTSLGNEQFF
D: NA; size: few; V: TRBV20-1; J: TRBJ1-4; DNA: TGCAGTGCTAGAACATCTCAGGGATTTGGAGAAAAACTGTTTTTT; CDR3: CSARTSQGFGEKLFF
D: TRBD2; size: few; V: TRBV15; J: TRBJ2-3; DNA: TGTGCCACCAGCAGTCCGGGACTAGCGGGAGAAAGGCAGCATACAGATACGCAGTATTTT; CDR3: CATSSPGLAGERQHTDTQYF
D: NA; size: few; V: TRBV12-3/TRBV12-4; J: TRBJ1-2; DNA: TGTGCCAGCAGTTTGCCCCCGGGCAGGGGAGGGTATGGCTACACCTTC; CDR3: CASSLPPGRGGYGYTF
D: NA; size: few; V: TRBV10-3; J: TRBJ1-1; DNA: TGTGCCATCAGTGCGGTCACTGAAGCTTTCTTT; CDR3: CAISAVTEAFF
D: NA; size: NA; V: TRBV7-2; J: TRBJ1-6; DNA: TGTGCCAGCAGCTTAAAACAGGGCGAACCCCTCCACTTT; CDR3: CASSLKQGEPLHF
D: TRBD1; size: NA; V: TRBV29-1; J: TRBJ1-2; DNA: TGCAGCGTTGAAGATATTTCCGGGACAGGGAGGTACTATGGCTACACCTTC; CDR3: CSVEDISGTGRYYGYTF
D: TRBD1; size: few; V: TRBV7-2; J: TRBJ2-1; DNA: TGTGCCAGCAGCTCGGGACAGAGCTCCTACAATGAGCAGTTCTTC; CDR3: CASSSGQSSYNEQFF
D: NA; size: few; V: TRBV7-2; J: TRBJ2-7; DNA: TGTGCCAGCAGCTTAGTCGGCCTATCCCCGGACGAGCAGTACTTC; CDR3: CASSLVGLSPDEQYF
D: NA; size: NA; V: TRBV3-1; J: TRBJ2-7; DNA: TGTGCCAGCAGCCACATCAGGGGGGGGCAGGACGAGCAGTACTTC; CDR3: CASSHIRGGQDEQYF
D: TRBD1; size: NA; V: TRBV20-1; J: TRBJ1-5; DNA: TGCAGTGCTAGGGGGCAGGGGGCTACAAATCAGCCCCAGCATTTT; CDR3: CSARGQGATNQPQHF
D: NA; size: NA; V: TRBV20-1; J: TRBJ1-2; DNA: TGCAGTGCTCGACATCAAGACGGATTCTATGGCTACACCTTC; CDR3: CSARHQDGFYGYTF
D: NA; size: NA; V: TRBV6-6; J: TRBJ2-1; DNA: TGTGCCAGCAGTTACTCGATGCGCCAGGGTTCCTACAATGAGCAGTTCTTC; CDR3: CASSYSMRQGSYNEQFF
D: TRBD2; size: NA; V: TRBV6-2/TRBV6-3; J: TRBJ2-1; DNA: TGTGCCAGCAGACTAGCGGGAGTTTTCTACAATGAGCAGTTCTTC; CDR3: CASRLAGVFYNEQFF
D: TRBD2; size: NA; V: TRBV28; J: TRBJ2-1; DNA: TGTGCCAGCAGTTTAGCTAGCGGGAGAGGAAACTATGAGCAGTTCTTC; CDR3: CASSLASGRGNYEQFF
D: NA; size: many; V: TRBV12-3/TRBV12-4; J: TRBJ1-5; DNA: TGTGCCAGCAGTTTAAGTAGCAATCAGCCCCAGCATTTT; CDR3: CASSLSSNQPQHF
D: NA; size: NA; V: TRBV24-1; J: TRBJ1-4; DNA: TGTGCCACCAGTGATGCCCATCCACAGGGACGGCTGTTTTTT; CDR3: CATSDAHPQGRLFF
D: NA; size: NA; V: TRBV3-1; J: TRBJ2-1; DNA: TGTGCCAGCAGGGGGGAGCAGGACAATGAGCAGTTCTTC; CDR3: CASRGEQDNEQFF
D: TRBD2; size: few; V: TRBV10-3; J: TRBJ2-3; DNA: TGTGCCGTCAGCTTGACTAGCGCAGATACGCAGTATTTT; CDR3: CAVSLTSADTQYF
D: TRBD2; size: few; V: TRBV29-1; J: TRBJ2-1; DNA: TGCAGCGTGGGCACCGGGACTAGCAAGCCCAATGAGCAGTTCTTC; CDR3: CSVGTGTSKPNEQFF
D: NA; size: NA; V: TRBV28; J: TRBJ1-1; DNA: TGTGCCAGCAGGACGGCACAGACAAGAGAAGCTTTCTTT; CDR3: CASRTAQTREAFF
D: TRBD2; size: NA; V: TRBV20-1; J: TRBJ2-3; DNA: TGCAGTGCTACGTCCGCCAGCGGGACTCGCACAGATACGCAGTATTTT; CDR3: CSATSASGTRTDTQYF
D: TRBD2; size: NA; V: TRBV20-1; J: TRBJ2-1; DNA: TGCAGTGCTAGTTCACCTAGCGGGCTTTACAATGAGCAGTTCTTC; CDR3: CSASSPSGLYNEQFF
D: TRBD2; size: once; V: TRBV20-1; J: TRBJ2-4; DNA: TGCAGTGCTAGTGCTAGCGGGAGGGTAGACGAGCGGTACTTC; CDR3: CSASASGRVDERYF
D: NA; size: NA; V: TRBV6-2/TRBV6-3; J: TRBJ1-5; DNA: TGTGCCAGCAGTTTTCGGACGAGCAATCAGCCCCAGCATTTT; CDR3: CASSFRTSNQPQHF
D: TRBD1; size: once; V: TRBV20-1; J: TRBJ2-1; DNA: TGCAGTGCTAGAGATATATCGGGGACAGGGGGCTCCTATGAGCAGTTCTTC; CDR3: CSARDISGTGGSYEQFF
D: TRBD1; size: few; V: TRBV5-1; J: TRBJ2-1; DNA: TGCGCCAGCAGCTTGGGACAGGGCACTAAGGGGAATGAGCAGTTCTTC; CDR3: CASSLGQGTKGNEQFF